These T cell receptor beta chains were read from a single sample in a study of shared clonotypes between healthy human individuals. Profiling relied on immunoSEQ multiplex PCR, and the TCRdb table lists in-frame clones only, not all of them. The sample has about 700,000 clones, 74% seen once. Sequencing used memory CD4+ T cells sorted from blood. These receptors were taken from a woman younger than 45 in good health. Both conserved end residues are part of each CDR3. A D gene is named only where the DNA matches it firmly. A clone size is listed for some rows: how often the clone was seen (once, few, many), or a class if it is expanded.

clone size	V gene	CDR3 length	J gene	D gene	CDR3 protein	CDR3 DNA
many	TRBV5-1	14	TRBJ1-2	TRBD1	CASSSGQQEEGYTF	TGCGCCAGCAGTTCGGGACAGCAAGAAGAAGGCTACACCTTC
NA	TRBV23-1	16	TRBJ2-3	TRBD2	CASSHLTSGSTDTQYF	TGCGCCAGCAGTCATTTGACTAGCGGTAGCACAGATACGCAGTATTTT
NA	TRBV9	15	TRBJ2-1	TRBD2	CASSPRDYKYNEQFF	TGTGCCAGCAGCCCCCGGGACTACAAATACAATGAGCAGTTCTTC
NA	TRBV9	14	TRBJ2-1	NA	CASSAPPLNNEQFF	TGTGCCAGCAGCGCCCCCCCCCTAAACAATGAGCAGTTCTTC
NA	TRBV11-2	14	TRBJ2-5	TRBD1	CASSPDRVQETQYF	TGTGCCAGCAGCCCCGACAGGGTTCAAGAGACCCAGTACTTC
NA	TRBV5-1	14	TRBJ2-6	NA	CASSLVVGANVLTF	TGCGCCAGCAGCTTGGTGGTTGGGGCCAACGTCCTGACTTTC
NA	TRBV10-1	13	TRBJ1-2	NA	CASSTGHNYGYTF	TGCGCCAGCAGTACTGGACATAACTATGGCTACACCTTC
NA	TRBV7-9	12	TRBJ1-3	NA	CASRPAGNTIYF	TGTGCCAGCAGACCAGCTGGAAACACCATATATTTT
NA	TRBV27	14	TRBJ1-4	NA	CASSLSLSNEKLFF	TGTGCCAGCAGTTTATCGTTAAGTAATGAAAAACTGTTTTTT
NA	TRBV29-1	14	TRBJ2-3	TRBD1	CSGVTGRFTDTQYF	TGCAGCGGAGTGACAGGGAGATTCACAGATACGCAGTATTTT
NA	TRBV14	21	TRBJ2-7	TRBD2	CASSQDYLAGGQLTGDSEQYF	TGTGCCAGCAGCCAAGATTACTTAGCGGGAGGCCAACTTACGGGTGATTCTGAGCAGTACTTC
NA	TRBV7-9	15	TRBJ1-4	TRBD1	CASSLYGTGDEKLFF	TGTGCCAGCAGCTTATATGGGACAGGGGATGAAAAACTGTTTTTT
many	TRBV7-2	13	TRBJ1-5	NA	CASSPRDHGPQHF	TGTGCCAGCAGCCCCCGGGACCACGGGCCCCAGCATTTT
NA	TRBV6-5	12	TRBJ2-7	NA	CASSRGTYEQYF	TGTGCCAGCAGCCGCGGAACCTACGAGCAGTACTTC
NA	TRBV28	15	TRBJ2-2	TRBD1	CASSPEGQGTGELFF	TGTGCCAGCAGTCCAGAGGGACAGGGGACCGGGGAGCTGTTTTTT
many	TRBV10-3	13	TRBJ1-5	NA	CAISESKDLPQHF	TGTGCCATCAGTGAGTCGAAGGATTTGCCCCAGCATTTT
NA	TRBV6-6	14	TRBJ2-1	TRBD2	CAAAGTSGFNEQFF	TGTGCCGCCGCCGGGACTAGCGGGTTCAATGAGCAGTTCTTC
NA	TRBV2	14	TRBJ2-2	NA	CASKGEVGTGELFF	TGTGCCAGCAAAGGCGAGGTGGGCACCGGGGAGCTGTTTTTT
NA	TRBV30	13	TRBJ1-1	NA	CAWRMTGNTEAFF	TGTGCCTGGAGGATGACAGGGAACACTGAAGCTTTCTTT
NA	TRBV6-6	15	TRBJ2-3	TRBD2	CASSYSAGGTDTQYF	TGTGCCAGCAGTTACTCTGCGGGGGGCACAGATACGCAGTATTTT
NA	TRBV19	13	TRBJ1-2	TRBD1	CASKSTGHYGYTF	TGTGCCAGTAAATCGACAGGGCACTATGGCTACACCTTC
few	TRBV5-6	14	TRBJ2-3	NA	CASSSTGRPDTQYF	TGTGCCAGCAGCTCGACAGGCCGACCAGATACGCAGTATTTT
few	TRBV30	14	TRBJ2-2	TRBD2	CAWTAGAGTGELFF	TGTGCCTGGACAGCGGGAGCGGGCACCGGGGAGCTGTTTTTT
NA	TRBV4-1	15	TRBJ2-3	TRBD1	CASSHPGQGVDTQYF	TGCGCCAGCAGTCATCCGGGACAGGGAGTAGATACGCAGTATTTT
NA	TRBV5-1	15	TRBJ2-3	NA	CASSLEGGPTDTQYF	TGCGCCAGCAGCTTGGAGGGGGGGCCCACAGATACGCAGTATTTT
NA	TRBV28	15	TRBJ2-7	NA	CASSLGGSSSYEQYF	TGTGCCAGCAGCCTGGGTGGGTCTAGCTCCTACGAGCAGTACTTC
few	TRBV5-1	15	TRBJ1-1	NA	CASSLVQVADTEAFF	TGCGCCAGCAGCTTGGTGCAGGTCGCTGACACTGAAGCTTTCTTT
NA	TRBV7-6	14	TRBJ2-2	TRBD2	CASKTSGGAGELFF	TGTGCCAGCAAGACTAGCGGAGGGGCGGGGGAGCTGTTTTTT
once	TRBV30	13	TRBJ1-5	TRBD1	CAWREQGDAPQHF	TGTGCCTGGAGAGAACAGGGGGACGCGCCCCAGCATTTT
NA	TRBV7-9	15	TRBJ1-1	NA	CASSPVLGGRTEAFF	TGTGCCAGCAGCCCAGTGCTGGGGGGTCGCACTGAAGCTTTCTTT
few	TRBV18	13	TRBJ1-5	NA	CASSRTANQPQHF	TGTGCCAGCTCACGGACAGCAAATCAGCCCCAGCATTTT
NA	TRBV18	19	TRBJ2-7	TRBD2	CASSSNPGTSGASSYEQYF	TGTGCCAGCTCATCCAACCCAGGGACTAGCGGGGCCAGCTCCTACGAGCAGTACTTC
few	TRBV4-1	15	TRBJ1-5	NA	CASRPTGNSNQPQHF	TGCGCCAGCAGGCCCACTGGGAATAGCAATCAGCCCCAGCATTTT
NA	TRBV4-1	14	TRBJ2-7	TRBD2	CASSTIAGVYEQYF	TGCGCCAGCAGCACGATAGCGGGAGTCTACGAGCAGTACTTC
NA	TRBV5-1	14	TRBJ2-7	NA	CASSTGTPSYEQYF	TGCGCCAGCAGCACCGGGACACCTTCCTACGAGCAGTACTTC
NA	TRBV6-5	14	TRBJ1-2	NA	CASSYRGANYGYTF	TGTGCCAGCAGTTACAGGGGAGCTAACTATGGCTACACCTTC
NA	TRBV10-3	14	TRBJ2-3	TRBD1	CAIRTGASTDTQYF	TGTGCCATCAGGACAGGGGCCAGCACAGATACGCAGTATTTT
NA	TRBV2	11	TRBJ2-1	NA	CASAVTYEQFF	TGTGCCAGCGCAGTGACATATGAGCAGTTCTTC
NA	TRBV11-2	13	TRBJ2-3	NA	CASSSTGLDTQYF	TGTGCCAGCAGCTCCACTGGACTAGATACGCAGTATTTT
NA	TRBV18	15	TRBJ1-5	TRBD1	CASSPLGTANQPQHF	TGTGCCAGCTCACCCCTCGGGACAGCTAATCAGCCCCAGCATTTT
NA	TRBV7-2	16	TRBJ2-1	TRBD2	CASSLATSGPMQEQFF	TGTGCCAGCAGCTTAGCGACTAGCGGACCTATGCAGGAGCAGTTCTTC
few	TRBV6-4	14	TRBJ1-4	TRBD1	CARDGTGALEKLFF	TGTGCCAGAGACGGGACAGGGGCACTTGAAAAACTGTTTTTT
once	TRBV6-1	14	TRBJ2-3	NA	CASSAWGSTDTQYF	TGTGCCAGCAGTGCATGGGGTAGCACAGATACGCAGTATTTT
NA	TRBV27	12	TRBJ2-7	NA	CASSSQAYEQYF	TGTGCCAGCAGTTCTCAGGCCTACGAGCAGTACTTC
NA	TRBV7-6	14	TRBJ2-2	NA	CASSSRLDTGELFF	TGTGCCAGCAGCTCCAGACTAGACACCGGGGAGCTGTTTTTT
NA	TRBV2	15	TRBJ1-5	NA	CASSEVQDSNQPQHF	TGTGCCAGCAGTGAAGTACAGGATAGCAATCAGCCCCAGCATTTT
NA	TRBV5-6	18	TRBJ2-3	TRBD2	CASSFLAGVSMFTDTQYF	TGTGCCAGCAGCTTCCTAGCGGGAGTATCTATGTTTACAGATACGCAGTATTTT
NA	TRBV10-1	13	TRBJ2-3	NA	CASSKQSTDTQYF	TGCGCCAGCAGCAAGCAGAGCACAGATACGCAGTATTTT
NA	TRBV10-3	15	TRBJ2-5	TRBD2	CAISGLAGEGETQYF	TGTGCCATCAGTGGACTAGCGGGAGAAGGGGAGACCCAGTACTTC
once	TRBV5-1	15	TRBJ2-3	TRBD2	CASSLTGGGADTQYF	TGCGCCAGCAGCTTGACGGGAGGTGGGGCAGATACGCAGTATTTT
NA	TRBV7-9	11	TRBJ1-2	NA	CASSQGYGYTF	TGTGCCAGCAGCCAGGGCTATGGCTACACCTTC
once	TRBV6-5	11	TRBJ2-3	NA	CASSVGATQYF	TGTGCCAGCAGTGTTGGGGCTACGCAGTATTTT